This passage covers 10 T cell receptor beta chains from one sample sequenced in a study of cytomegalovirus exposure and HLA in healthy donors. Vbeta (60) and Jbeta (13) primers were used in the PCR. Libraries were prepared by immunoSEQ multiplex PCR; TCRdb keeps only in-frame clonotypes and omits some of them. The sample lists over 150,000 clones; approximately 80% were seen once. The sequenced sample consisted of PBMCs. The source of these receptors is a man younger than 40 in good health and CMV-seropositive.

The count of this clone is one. DNA for the CDR3: TGTGCCAGCAGCTCCTCCTCATTAGCGGGGGTCTTGATTGCGGATACGCAGTATTTT. It codes for CASSSSSLAGVLIADTQYF. The chain recombines TRBV7-2 with TRBJ2-3; 9 positions agree with TRBD2. The CDR3 loop spans 19 amino acids. V lost 4 bases to trimming and J lost 6 bases; unmatched junction nucleotides: 20. Germline V gene data show CDR1 as SGHTA and CDR2 as FQGNSA.

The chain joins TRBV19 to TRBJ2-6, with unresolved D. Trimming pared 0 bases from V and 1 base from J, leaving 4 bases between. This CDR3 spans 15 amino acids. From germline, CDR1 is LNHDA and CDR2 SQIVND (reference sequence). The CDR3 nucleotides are TGTGCCAGTAGTATAGATCCATCTGGGGCCAACGTCCTGACTTTC. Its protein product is CASSIDPSGANVLTF.

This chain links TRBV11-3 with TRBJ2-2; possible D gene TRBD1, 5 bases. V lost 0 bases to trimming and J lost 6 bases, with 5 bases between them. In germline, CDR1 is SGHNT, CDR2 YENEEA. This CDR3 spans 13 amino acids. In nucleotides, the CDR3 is TGTGCCAGCAGCTTAGACAGGGCCGGGGAGCTGTTTTTT. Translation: CASSLDRAGELFF.

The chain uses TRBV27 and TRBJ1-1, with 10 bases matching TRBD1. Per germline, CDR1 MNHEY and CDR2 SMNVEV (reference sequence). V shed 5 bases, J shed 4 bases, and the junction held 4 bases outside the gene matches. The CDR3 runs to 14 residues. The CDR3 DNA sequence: TGTGCCAGCAGTCCCGACAGGGGGCCCACTGAAGCTTTCTTT. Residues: CASSPDRGPTEAFF.

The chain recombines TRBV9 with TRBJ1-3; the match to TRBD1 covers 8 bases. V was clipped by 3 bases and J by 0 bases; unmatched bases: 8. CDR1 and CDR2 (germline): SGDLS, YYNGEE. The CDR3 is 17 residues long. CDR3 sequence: CASSGNLQGVSGNTIYF. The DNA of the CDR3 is TGTGCCAGCAGCGGCAATTTACAGGGGGTCTCTGGAAACACCATATATTTT.

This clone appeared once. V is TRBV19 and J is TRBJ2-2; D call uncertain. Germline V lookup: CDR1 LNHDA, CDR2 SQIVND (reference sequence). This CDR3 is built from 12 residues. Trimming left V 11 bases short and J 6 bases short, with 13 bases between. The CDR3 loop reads CASSVRAGELFF. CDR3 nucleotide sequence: TGTGCCTCCTCGGTCCGGGCCGGGGAGCTGTTTTTT.

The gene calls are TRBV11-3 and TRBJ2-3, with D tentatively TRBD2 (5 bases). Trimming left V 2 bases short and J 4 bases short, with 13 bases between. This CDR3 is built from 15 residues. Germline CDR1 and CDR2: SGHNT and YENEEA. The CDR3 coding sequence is TGTGCCAGCAGCTTACGGGTCGGAGGAGCAGATACGCAGTATTTT. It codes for CASSLRVGGADTQYF.

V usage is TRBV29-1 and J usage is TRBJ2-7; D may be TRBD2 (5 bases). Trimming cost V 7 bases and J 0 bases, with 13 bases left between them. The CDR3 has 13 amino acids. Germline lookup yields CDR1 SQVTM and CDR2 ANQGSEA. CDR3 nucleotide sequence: TGCAGCGGGACGGCGGGTAGCTCCTACGAGCAGTACTTC. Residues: CSGTAGSSYEQYF.

DNA of the CDR3: TGTGCCAGCAGCGTAGGGACAGGGAGAGGCTCTGGAAACACCATATATTTT. This gives the protein CASSVGTGRGSGNTIYF. The V and J genes are TRBV9 and TRBJ1-3; 8 bases fit TRBD1. Germline V gene sequence: CDR1 SGDLS, CDR2 YYNGEE. V shed 0 bases and J 0 bases; nucleotides not matched to a gene: 5. The CDR3 loop spans 17 amino acids.

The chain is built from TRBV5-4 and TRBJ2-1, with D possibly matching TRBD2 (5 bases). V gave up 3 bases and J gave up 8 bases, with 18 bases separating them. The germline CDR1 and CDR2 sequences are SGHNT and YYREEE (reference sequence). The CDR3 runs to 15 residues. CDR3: CASSSPTVEEDEQFF. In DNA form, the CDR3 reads TGTGCCAGCAGCTCACCCACCGTGGAGGAGGATGAGCAGTTCTTC.